Included here is one T cell receptor beta chain sequence, with context. Its matching antigen is unknown. This specimen belongs to a study of OX40 agonist ivuxolimab in advanced cancers. Study details: Patients treated during dose escalation were battling hepatocellular carcinoma, melanoma, renal cell or head and neck cancer. With a range of roughly 20 to 85, age averaged approximately 60 years, and more than 75% were male. Whole-study results and caveats: More expanded clones were found, on average, in CD8+ than in CD4+ T cells.

The protocol was immunoSEQ multiplex PCR, while the TCRdb copy is restricted to in-frame clones and leaves out a portion. Of about 46,000 clones listed, 89% were seen once; the top ten hold approximately 12%. The CDR3 contains 14 residues. The V gene's germline CDR1 is MNHEY and CDR2 SMNVEV (reference sequence). J lost 5 bases, V lost 9 bases, and 6 bases had no gene match. The chain employs TRBV27 and TRBJ2-1, with 11 bases aligning to TRBD2. The TCR was taken from an adult with an advanced solid tumor such as melanoma, head and neck, liver or kidney cancer. This sample comprised CD4+ or CD8+ T cells sorted from blood, obtained in a trial of the OX40 agonist ivuxolimab. The CDR3 sequence is CASSLAGGDNEQFF. CDR3 nucleotide sequence: TGTGCCAGTTCATTAGCGGGGGGGGACAATGAGCAGTTCTTC.